This T cell receptor beta chain was identified in a study of T cell clusters in autoimmune cytopenias (dated by TCRdb to about 2019). In terms of the full investigation: TRB sequencing reached a median depth of roughly 52,000 reads per sample and yielded a median of around 2,200 distinct TRB clonotypes per sample. Alongside healthy, CLL and autoimmune hepatitis controls, autoimmune cytopenia patients had their peripheral blood TRB and IGH repertoires sequenced at active disease and again during treatment follow-up. The goal of the study was to find out whether patients with autoimmune cytopenia have a disease-specific immune repertoire signature that could be used as a blood-based biomarker.

Results and caveats for the whole study, not just this receptor: Healthy donors showed around 2.9-fold more exclusive TRB clusters than active autoimmune hepatitis patients, consistent with an autoimmunity-wide signature. TRB repertoire shifts, with less even repertoires in secondary cytopenia and CLL, mostly reflected lymphoma bias rather than autoimmunity. In the comparison of secondary cytopenia with CLL, the cluster-lack signature was not observed, apparently because the dominant lymphoma-associated repertoire masked the signature. The T cell clusters were only ever defined in silico, so experimental validation of their functional role was still needed. GLIPH suggested that primary autoimmune cytopenia patients lacked physiological T cell clusters: 45 to 55 clusters were exclusive to healthy donors versus 17 exclusive to patients.

TRB rearrangements were amplified by multiplex PCR using a touch-down protocol with TRB-A and TRB-B primer pools mixed in one tube. Illumina adapters and sample indices were added to the amplicons through two consecutive PCR reactions using Phusion HS II polymerase. Amplicons were gel-purified with the NucleoSpin Gel and PCR Clean-up kit, then quantified by Qubit and quality-checked on an Agilent 2100 Bioanalyzer. Sequencing of the libraries was done on an Illumina MiSeq with paired-end, single-indexed, 600-cycle runs. In the authors' own workflow: MiXCR version 2.1.12 with the default MiXCR reference library was used to align and assemble TRB reads. A clone was defined by each unique CDR3 nucleotide sequence, and the analysis included only productive sequences supported by at least two reads. To assess repertoire diversity, an R script computed alpha-parameterized diversity profiles (alpha 0 to 5), which included the Shannon (alpha 1) and Simpson (alpha 2) indices. The tcR package was used to compute combinatorial TRB VJ usage, which was then compared between cohorts by principal component analysis with ade4. TCRbeta CDR3s were clustered with GLIPH on cohort pairs matched by age and read depth, and cluster frequencies were compared by Wilcoxon test. Reads reprocessed by TCRdb are summarized as one entry per CDR3 protein sequence, and DNA is absent. The V and J calls were determined by TCRdb, not by the authors. The sample's records list roughly 2,600 distinct CDR3 sequences. The ten biggest clones cover approximately 25% of the sample.

Each sample's TRB amplification started from roughly 240 ng of peripheral blood genomic DNA, which corresponds to tens of thousands of genome equivalents. No count is logged; frequency rates this clonotype as medium-sized (0.01 to 0.1%). Its antigen remains undetermined. Specimen: peripheral blood. The clonotype was recovered from a human donor with an autoimmune cytopenia or autoimmune hepatitis (not recorded which).

The CDR3 region: CASSWTGEAFF. The rearrangement joined TRBV7-9 to TRBJ1-1; checking the TCRdb D call of TRBD1 is not possible without DNA. The germline V gene (reference sequence) specifies SEHNR as CDR1 and FQNEAQ as CDR2. The CDR3, from cysteine to phenylalanine, totals 11 residues. DNA is not recorded here.